The TCR beta chain described here comes from a study of T-cell memory formation after mild COVID-19. Background on the study: The two donors had largely donor-specific TCR clusters. Study-wide results and caveats: Clones which contracted sat mainly in CM and EM if CD4+, and in EMRA if CD8+. Some SARS-CoV-2-responding clones were already detected in memory before infection. CD4/CD8 balance characterized clones contracting day 15 to 85, and CD4+ skew characterized later expanders.

Each CDR3 protein is one row after TCRdb ran MiXCR on the 5' RACE reads. This table holds about 110,000 distinct CDR3 sequences, 18% found once. Turning to this clonotype: Its antigen is not identified.

The CDR3 covers 16 residues. The V and J ends lost 4 bases and 4 bases, in that order; junction bases with no gene match: 7. Germline V CDR1 and CDR2: SGHDN, FVKESK. This clonotype originated in a man younger than 35 who had mild COVID-19 (a few samples of this study predate the infection). Cell type and time point are not known. The chain links TRBV14 to TRBJ2-1; 10 bases agree with TRBD2. Sequencing was done on a sample of PBMCs or a T cell subset sorted from them (not recorded which). The CDR3 sequence is CASSRTQLAGYNEQFF. For the CDR3, the DNA is TGTGCCAGCAGCCGGACGCAACTAGCGGGATACAATGAGCAGTTCTTC.